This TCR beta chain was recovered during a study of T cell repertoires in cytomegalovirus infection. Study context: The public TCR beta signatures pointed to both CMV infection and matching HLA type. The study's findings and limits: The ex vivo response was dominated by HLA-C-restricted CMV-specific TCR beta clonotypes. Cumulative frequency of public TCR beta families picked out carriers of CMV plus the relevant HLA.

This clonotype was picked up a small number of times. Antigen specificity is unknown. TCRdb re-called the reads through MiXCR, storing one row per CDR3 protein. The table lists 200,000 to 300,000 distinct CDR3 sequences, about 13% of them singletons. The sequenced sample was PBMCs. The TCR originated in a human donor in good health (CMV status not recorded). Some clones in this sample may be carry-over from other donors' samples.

CDR3 protein: CASSLGDRWDNEQFF. The DNA for the CDR3 is TGTGCCAGCAGCTTGGGGGATCGCTGGGACAATGAGCAGTTCTTC. The chain couples TRBV5-5 to TRBJ2-1; no reliable D call. This CDR3 comprises 15 residues. Per germline, CDR1 SGHKS and CDR2 YYEKEE (reference sequence). V lost 0 bases, J lost 5 bases, and 12 bases lay in between.